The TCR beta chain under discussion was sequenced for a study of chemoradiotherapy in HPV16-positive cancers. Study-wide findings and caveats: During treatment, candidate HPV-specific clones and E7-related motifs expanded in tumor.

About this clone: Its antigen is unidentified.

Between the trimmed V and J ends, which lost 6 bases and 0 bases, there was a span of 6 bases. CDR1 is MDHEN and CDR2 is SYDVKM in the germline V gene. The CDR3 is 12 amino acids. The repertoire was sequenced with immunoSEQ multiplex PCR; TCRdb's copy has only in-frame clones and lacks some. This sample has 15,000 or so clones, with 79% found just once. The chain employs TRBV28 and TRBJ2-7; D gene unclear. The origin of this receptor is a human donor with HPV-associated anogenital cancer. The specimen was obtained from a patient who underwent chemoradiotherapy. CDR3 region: CASRSISYEQYF. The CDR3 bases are TGTGCCAGCAGATCAATCTCCTACGAGCAGTACTTC. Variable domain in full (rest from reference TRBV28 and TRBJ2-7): DVKVTQSSRYLVKRTGEKVFLECVQDMDHENMFWYRQDPGLGLRLIYFSYDVKMKEKGDIPEGYSVSREKKERFSLILESASTNQTSMYLCASRSISYEQYFGPGTRLTVT.